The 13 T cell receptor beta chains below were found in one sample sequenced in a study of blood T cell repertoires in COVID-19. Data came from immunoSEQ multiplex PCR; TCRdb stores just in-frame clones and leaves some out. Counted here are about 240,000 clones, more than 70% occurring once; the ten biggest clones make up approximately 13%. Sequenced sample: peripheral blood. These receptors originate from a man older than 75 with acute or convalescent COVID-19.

The CDR3 DNA follows: TGTGCCAGCAGCTTAGTTGCCCAGGGGGAAGGTGAAGCTTTCTTT. Its translation is CASSLVAQGEGEAFF. This chain uses TRBV7-2 with TRBJ1-1; 7 nucleotides line up with TRBD1. Trimming at V came to 1 base and at J to 7 bases, leaving 9 bases not matched to a gene. CDR1 SGHTA and CDR2 FQGNSA come from the germline V gene. CDR3 length: 15 amino acids.

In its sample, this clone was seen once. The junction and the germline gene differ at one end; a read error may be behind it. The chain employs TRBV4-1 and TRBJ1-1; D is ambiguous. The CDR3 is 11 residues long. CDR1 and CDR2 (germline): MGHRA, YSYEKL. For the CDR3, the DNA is TGCGCCAGCAGCCAAAACAGTGAAGCTTTCTTT. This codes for CASSQNSEAFF.

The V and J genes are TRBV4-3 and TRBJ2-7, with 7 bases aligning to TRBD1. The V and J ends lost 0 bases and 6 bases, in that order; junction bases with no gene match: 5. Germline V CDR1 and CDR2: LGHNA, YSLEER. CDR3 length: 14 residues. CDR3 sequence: CASSQELQGVEQYF. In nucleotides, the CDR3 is TGCGCCAGCAGCCAAGAACTCCAGGGGGTCGAGCAGTACTTC.

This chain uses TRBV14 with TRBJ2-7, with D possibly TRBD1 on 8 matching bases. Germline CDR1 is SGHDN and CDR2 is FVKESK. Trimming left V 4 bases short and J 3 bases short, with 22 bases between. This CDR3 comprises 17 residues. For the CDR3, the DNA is TGTGCCAGCAGCCGGTACGGGGGGACAGGCGACTTCTACGAGCAGTACTTC. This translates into CASSRYGGTGDFYEQYF.

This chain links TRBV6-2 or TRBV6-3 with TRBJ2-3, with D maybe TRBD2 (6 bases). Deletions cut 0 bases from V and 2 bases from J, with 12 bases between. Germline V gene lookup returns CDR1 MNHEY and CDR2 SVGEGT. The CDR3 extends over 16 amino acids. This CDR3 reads CASSYSFSGNTDTQYF. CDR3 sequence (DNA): TGTGCCAGCAGTTACTCTTTTAGCGGCAACACAGATACGCAGTATTTT.

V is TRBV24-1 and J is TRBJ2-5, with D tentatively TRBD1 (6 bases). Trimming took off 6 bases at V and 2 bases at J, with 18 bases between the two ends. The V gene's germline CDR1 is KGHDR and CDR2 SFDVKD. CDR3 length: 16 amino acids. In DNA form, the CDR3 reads TGTGCCACCAGTACCCCCACACAGGGCCGACAAGAGACCCAGTACTTC. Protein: CATSTPTQGRQETQYF.

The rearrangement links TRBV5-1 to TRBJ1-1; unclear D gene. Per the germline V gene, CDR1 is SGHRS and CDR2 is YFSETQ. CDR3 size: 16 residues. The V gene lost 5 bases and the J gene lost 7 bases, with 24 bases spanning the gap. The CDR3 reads CASSLPSMTDGGEAFF. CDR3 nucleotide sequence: TGCGCCAGCAGTCTCCCTTCAATGACGGACGGAGGTGAAGCTTTCTTT.

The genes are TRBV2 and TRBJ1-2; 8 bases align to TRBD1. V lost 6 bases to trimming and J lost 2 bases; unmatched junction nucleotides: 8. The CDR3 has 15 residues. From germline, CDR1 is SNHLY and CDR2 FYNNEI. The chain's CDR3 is CASRDRTGMNYGYTF. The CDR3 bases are TGTGCCAGCAGGGACAGGACAGGGATGAACTATGGCTACACCTTC.

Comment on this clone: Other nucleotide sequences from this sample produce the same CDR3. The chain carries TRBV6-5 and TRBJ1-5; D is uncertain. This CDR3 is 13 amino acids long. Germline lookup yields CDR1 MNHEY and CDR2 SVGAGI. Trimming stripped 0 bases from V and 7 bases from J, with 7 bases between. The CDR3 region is CASSYSPGQPQHF. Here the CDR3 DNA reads TGTGCCAGCAGTTACTCTCCGGGACAGCCCCAGCATTTT.

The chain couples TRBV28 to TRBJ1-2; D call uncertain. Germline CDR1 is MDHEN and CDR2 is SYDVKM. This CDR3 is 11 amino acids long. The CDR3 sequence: CGTTEYYGYTF. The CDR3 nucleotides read TGTGGCACTACTGAGTACTATGGCTACACCTTC.

The CDR3 loop reads CASSNDRDPSSYNSPLHF. CDR3 coding DNA: TGTGCCAGCAGTAATGACAGGGACCCTAGCTCCTATAATTCACCCCTCCACTTT. V and J are TRBV27 and TRBJ1-6; 7 bases map to TRBD1. Germline values: CDR1 MNHEY, CDR2 SMNVEV (reference sequence). The ends lost 5 bases at V and 0 bases at J; junction bases unmatched: 10. The CDR3 runs to 18 residues.

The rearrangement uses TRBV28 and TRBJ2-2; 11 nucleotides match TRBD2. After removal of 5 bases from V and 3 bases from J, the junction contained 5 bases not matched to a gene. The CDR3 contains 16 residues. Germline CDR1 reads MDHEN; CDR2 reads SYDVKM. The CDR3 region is CASSPRLAGYTGELFF. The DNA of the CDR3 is TGTGCCAGCAGTCCGCGACTAGCGGGGTACACCGGGGAGCTGTTTTTT.

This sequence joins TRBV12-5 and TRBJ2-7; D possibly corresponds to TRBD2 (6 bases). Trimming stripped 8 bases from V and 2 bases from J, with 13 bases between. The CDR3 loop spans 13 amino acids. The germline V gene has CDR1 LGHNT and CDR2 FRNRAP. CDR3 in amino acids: CASSSGGTYEQYF. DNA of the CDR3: TGTGCTAGTAGTAGTGGGGGGACCTACGAGCAGTACTTC.